Presented here are 29 T cell receptor beta chains from one specimen sequenced in a study of OX40 agonist ivuxolimab in advanced cancers. Profiled with immunoSEQ multiplex PCR; TCRdb holds only in-frame clones, not every one. The table lists some 66,000 clones, around 86% of them singletons. The sequencing used CD4+ or CD8+ T cells sorted from blood, collected in a trial of the OX40 agonist ivuxolimab. Receptor source: an adult with an advanced solid tumor such as melanoma, head and neck, liver or kidney cancer.

V gene TRBV5-1 combines with J gene TRBJ2-7; D is ambiguous. Trimming stripped 0 bases from V and 1 base from J, with 11 bases between. Germline values: CDR1 SGHRS, CDR2 YFSETQ. This CDR3 is built from 15 residues. The CDR3 nucleotides read TGCGCCAGCAGCTTGGCCGAGGCCGTTTCCTACGAGCAGTACTTC. This gives the protein CASSLAEAVSYEQYF.

This clone was detected only a few times. The J gene is TRBJ2-1, the V gene TRBV11-2; TRBD1 might be the D (5 bases). CDR3 size: 14 residues. Germline V lookup: CDR1 SGHAT, CDR2 FQNNGV. V gave up 3 bases and J gave up 9 bases, with 15 bases separating them. The CDR3 loop is CASSLHSGLVEQFF. The CDR3 coding sequence is TGTGCCAGCAGCTTGCATTCAGGGTTGGTTGAGCAGTTCTTC.

CDR3 DNA sequence: TGTGCCAGCAGTTTTACTTATCGGACAGCGAACCAAGAGACCCAGTACTTC. It is translated as CASSFTYRTANQETQYF. This sequence joins TRBV27 and TRBJ2-5; TRBD1 is a possible D gene (6 bases). The CDR3 contains 17 residues. V was trimmed by 3 bases and J by 0 bases, leaving 17 bases between them. Germline lookup yields CDR1 MNHEY and CDR2 SMNVEV (reference sequence).

V gene TRBV7-6 combines with J gene TRBJ2-7, with 11 bases matching TRBD1. Trimming took 5 bases from V and 0 from J; bases not matched to a gene: 3. The CDR3 length is 15 residues. The germline gives CDR1 SGHVS, CDR2 FNYEAQ. CDR3 loop: CASSQDRGLSYEQYF. DNA of the CDR3: TGTGCCAGCAGCCAGGACAGGGGGCTCTCCTACGAGCAGTACTTC.

The chain employs TRBV2 and TRBJ2-3; D remains ambiguous. Per the germline V gene, CDR1 is SNHLY and CDR2 is FYNNEI. CDR3 length: 12 amino acids. V was clipped by 3 bases and J by 14 bases, with 15 bases between them. The CDR3 sequence: CASSDLGSGRYF. The CDR3 nucleotides are TGTGCCAGCAGTGATTTAGGCTCGGGTCGGTATTTT.

The rearrangement uses TRBV2 and TRBJ1-4, with TRBD1 matching 7 bases. The CDR3 is 14 residues long. Germline loops: CDR1 SNHLY, CDR2 FYNNEI. V dropped 4 bases and J dropped 7; count of bases not matched to a gene: 6. In DNA form, the CDR3 reads TGTGCCAGCAGTGTGAGACAGGGATCTGAAAAACTGTTTTTT. This gives the protein CASSVRQGSEKLFF.

The chain carries TRBV7-2 and TRBJ2-3; TRBD2 matches at 11 bases. The CDR3 totals 16 residues. Germline loops: CDR1 SGHTA, CDR2 FQGNSA. J was trimmed by 5 bases and V by 2 bases; bases with no gene match: 6. The CDR3 loop is CASSLPTSGMRDTQYF. The CDR3 DNA reads as TGTGCCAGCAGCTTACCGACTAGCGGGATGAGAGATACGCAGTATTTT.

As to this clone: Mismatch with germline at one junction end may stem from a read error. This chain joins TRBV28 and TRBJ2-1, with 8 bases that match TRBD1. Per germline, CDR1 MDHEN and CDR2 SYDVKM. The CDR3 sequence is 13 residues long. As DNA, the CDR3 is TGTGCCAGCAGTCCCGGGACAGGTCATGACGGCCTCTTC. Translated: CASSPGTGHDGLF.

The J gene is TRBJ2-2, the V gene TRBV19, with D unclear. Germline V gene lookup returns CDR1 LNHDA and CDR2 SQIVND (reference sequence). The CDR3 length is 15 residues. Trimming left V 10 bases short and J 4 bases short, with 19 bases between. For the CDR3, the DNA is TGTGCCACTACCTCGCTGATGGGATTCACCGGGGAGCTGTTTTTT. The encoded protein is CATTSLMGFTGELFF. Using reference TRBV19 and TRBJ2-2 for the parts outside the CDR3, the full variable domain is DGGITQSPKYLFRKEGQNVTLSCEQNLNHDAMYWYRQDPGQGLRLIYYSQIVNDFQKGDIAEGYSVSREKKESFPLTVTSAQKNPTAFYLCATTSLMGFTGELFFGEGSRLTVL.

V and J are TRBV9 and TRBJ1-6, with TRBD1 identical over 8 bases. Germline loops: CDR1 SGDLS, CDR2 YYNGEE. With V trimmed by 0 bases and J by 8 bases, 7 bases remained unmatched. The CDR3 spans 16 residues. Written as DNA, the CDR3 is TGTGCCAGCAGCGTAGGGGGGACAGGCCTTGATTCACCCCTCCACTTT. Protein: CASSVGGTGLDSPLHF.

The V gene is TRBV19, the J gene TRBJ2-1; 8 bases align to TRBD2. Trimming cost V 9 bases and J 8 bases; bases outside gene matches: 12. The CDR3 spans 14 residues. Germline V gene data show CDR1 as LNHDA and CDR2 as SQIVND (reference sequence). CDR3 sequence: CASTGRANVHEQFF. The CDR3, as DNA: TGTGCCAGCACCGGGAGGGCAAACGTCCATGAGCAGTTCTTC.

The chain joins TRBV2 to TRBJ2-2; 10 bases are a match to TRBD2. V was pared by 7 bases and J by 4 bases, with 9 bases of the junction left unmatched. CDR1 is SNHLY and CDR2 is FYNNEI in the germline V gene. This CDR3 comprises 16 residues. The CDR3 DNA follows: TGTGCCAGCAAAGAAGCGGGAGGGCGAGGCACCGGGGAGCTGTTTTTT. As protein: CASKEAGGRGTGELFF.

The chain uses TRBV10-3 and TRBJ2-3; TRBD2 agrees at 8 bases. The J segment lost 4 bases and the V segment lost 4 bases, leaving 4 bases of the junction unmatched. CDR3 length equals 14 residues. Looked up from germline, CDR1 is ENHRY and CDR2 is SYGVKD. CDR3 nucleotides: TGTGCCATCAGTGCCGTAGCGGGGCCAGATACGCAGTATTTT. Protein sequence: CAISAVAGPDTQYF.

V usage is TRBV5-1 and J usage is TRBJ2-3, with D possibly being TRBD1 (6 bases). With 1 base removed from V and 2 bases from J, the gap between germline ends came to 11 bases. Germline lookup yields CDR1 SGHRS and CDR2 YFSETQ. This CDR3 has 15 residues. The CDR3 reads CASSLYNRVTDTQYF. In DNA form, the CDR3 reads TGCGCCAGCAGCTTGTACAACAGGGTCACAGATACGCAGTATTTT.

The table lists this clone with a few counts. The chain couples TRBV4-2 to TRBJ2-2; D is unclear. The CDR3 contains 18 residues. With 0 bases removed from V and 3 bases from J, the gap between germline ends came to 17 bases. In germline, CDR1 is LGHNA, CDR2 YNFKEQ. The CDR3 sequence: CASSQDLPAYGDTGELFF. CDR3 coding DNA: TGTGCCAGCAGCCAAGATCTTCCTGCCTATGGCGACACCGGGGAGCTGTTTTTT.

This clone has just a few counts. V gene TRBV2 combines with J gene TRBJ1-6; 7 nucleotides match TRBD1. The CDR3 extends over 13 amino acids. J gave up 9 bases and V 5 bases, and 4 bases lay outside the gene matches. The V gene's germline CDR1 is SNHLY and CDR2 FYNNEI. This CDR3 is CASSTGAPSPLHF. CDR3 in DNA: TGTGCCAGCAGTACAGGGGCTCCTTCACCCCTCCACTTT. The whole variable domain, remainder taken from reference TRBV2 and TRBJ1-6, is EPEVTQTPSHQVTQMGQEVILRCVPISNHLYFYWYRQILGQKVEFLVSFYNNEISEKSEIFDDQFSVERPDGSNFTLKIRSTKLEDSAMYFCASSTGAPSPLHFGNGTRLTVT.

The CDR3 is CASSPGGVEKLFF. The CDR3 coding sequence is TGTGCCAGTAGTCCCGGGGGAGTGGAAAAACTGTTTTTT. The chain has TRBV19 and TRBJ1-4, with D maybe TRBD1 (5 bases). Per germline, CDR1 LNHDA and CDR2 SQIVND (reference sequence). This CDR3 has 13 amino acids. The V and J ends lost 5 bases and 8 bases respectively, with 12 bases between them.

This chain links TRBV28 with TRBJ2-7, with a possible D match to TRBD1 (5 bases). This CDR3 region has 13 residues. With 6 bases removed from V and 2 bases from J, the gap between germline ends came to 11 bases. Germline-derived CDR1 and CDR2 are MDHEN and SYDVKM. The CDR3 spells CASRATDPYEQYF. CDR3 nucleotide sequence: TGTGCCAGCAGGGCGACAGATCCCTACGAGCAGTACTTC.

The count of this clone is one. The chain uses TRBV19 and TRBJ1-1; 7 nucleotides match TRBD1. The CDR3 contains 16 residues. Per the germline V gene, CDR1 is LNHDA and CDR2 is SQIVND (reference sequence). J was trimmed by 0 bases and V by 2 bases; bases with no gene match: 6. CDR3 coding DNA: TGTGCCAGTAGTATACGGGACAGTCTGATGAACACTGAAGCTTTCTTT. Amino acid sequence: CASSIRDSLMNTEAFF. The variable domain in full, completed from reference TRBV19 and TRBJ1-1, reads DGGITQSPKYLFRKEGQNVTLSCEQNLNHDAMYWYRQDPGQGLRLIYYSQIVNDFQKGDIAEGYSVSREKKESFPLTVTSAQKNPTAFYLCASSIRDSLMNTEAFFGQGTRLTVV.

V gene TRBV19 combines with J gene TRBJ2-7; D unclear. With 1 base removed from V and 0 bases from J, the gap between germline ends came to 7 bases. Germline CDR1 reads LNHDA; CDR2 reads SQIVND (reference sequence). This CDR3 region has 14 residues. CDR3 coding DNA: TGTGCCAGTAGTATAGTGGTGAACTCCTACGAGCAGTACTTC. It translates to CASSIVVNSYEQYF.

The chain couples TRBV5-1 to TRBJ1-1; D might be TRBD1 (5 bases). The germline V gene has CDR1 SGHRS and CDR2 YFSETQ. The CDR3 extends over 14 amino acids. V was trimmed by 4 bases and J by 8 bases, leaving 18 bases between them. CDR3 region: CASSPVGGTLEAFF. The CDR3 DNA follows: TGCGCCAGCAGCCCCGTGGGGGGAACGCTGGAAGCTTTCTTT. The full variable domain, in which reference TRBV5-1 and TRBJ1-1 provide the parts outside the CDR3, is KAGVTQTPRYLIKTRGQQVTLSCSPISGHRSVSWYQQTPGQGLQFLFEYFSETQRNKGNFPGRFSGRQFSNSRSEMNVSTLELGDSALYLCASSPVGGTLEAFFGQGTRLTVV.

This chain joins TRBV19 and TRBJ1-2, with D unclear. The CDR3 totals 13 residues. V shed 5 bases and J shed 0 bases, with 7 bases lying between them. Germline V gene lookup returns CDR1 LNHDA and CDR2 SQIVND (reference sequence). CDR3 in DNA: TGTGCCAGTAGTTTCAGAGCTAACTATGGCTACACCTTC. Translation: CASSFRANYGYTF.

J is TRBJ2-5 and V is TRBV14; D not resolved. The CDR3 runs to 16 residues. Per the germline V gene, CDR1 is SGHDN and CDR2 is FVKESK. V was shortened by 0 bases and J by 2 bases, with 13 bases between the two germline ends. The CDR3 reads CASSQELDARQETQYF. Written as DNA, the CDR3 is TGTGCCAGCAGCCAAGAGCTCGATGCCAGACAAGAGACCCAGTACTTC.

The chain is built from TRBV6-1 and TRBJ1-2; weak D call: TRBD1 (6 bases). CDR3 length: 15 amino acids. V lost 2 bases, J lost 7 bases, and 17 bases lay in between. CDR1 and CDR2 from the germline V gene are MNHNS and SASEGT. In DNA form, the CDR3 reads TGTGCCAGCAGTGAATTCTGGGGGGCGCCGTTTGGCTACACCTTC. Its protein is CASSEFWGAPFGYTF.

This chain uses TRBV5-6 with TRBJ2-7; no firm D call. The V end lost 3 bases, the J end lost 4 bases, and 14 bases lay between the germline ends. CDR3 length: 14 residues. Germline V gene lookup returns CDR1 SGHDT and CDR2 YYEEEE. CDR3 amino acids: CASSSPVDGYEQYF. The CDR3 DNA reads as TGTGCCAGCAGCTCCCCCGTGGACGGATACGAGCAGTACTTC.

The chain joins TRBV14 to TRBJ2-5; possibly TRBD2 for D (5 bases). Germline V lookup: CDR1 SGHDN, CDR2 FVKESK. Trimming shortened V by 1 base and J by 1 base, and 13 bases separated the two germline ends. The CDR3 is 16 amino acids. In nucleotides, the CDR3 is TGTGCCAGCAGCCAAGGGTCCCTACGGGGCCAAGAGACCCAGTACTTC. Protein sequence: CASSQGSLRGQETQYF.

The chain recombines TRBV4-1 with TRBJ2-3; possibly TRBD1 for D (5 bases). The CDR3 loop spans 14 amino acids. Germline loops: CDR1 MGHRA, CDR2 YSYEKL. V dropped 4 bases and J dropped 5 bases, with 13 bases sitting between them. The CDR3 loop is CASSPRLGEDTQYF. The CDR3 DNA is TGCGCCAGCAGCCCCCGTTTAGGGGAAGATACGCAGTATTTT.

V usage is TRBV10-1 and J usage is TRBJ2-2; TRBD1 or TRBD2 may be the D gene (5 bases each). Germline loops: CDR1 WNHNN, CDR2 SYGVQD (reference sequence). This CDR3 spans 13 amino acids. V shed 6 bases and J shed 4 bases, with 9 bases lying between them. The CDR3 nucleotides read TGCGCCAGCAGGGGGGATGCCACCGGGGAGCTGTTTTTT. It specifies CASRGDATGELFF.

J is TRBJ2-7 and V is TRBV30; 15 nucleotides match TRBD2. The CDR3 has 17 residues. The germline CDR1 and CDR2 sequences are GTSNPN and SVGIG (reference sequence). The junction had 7 bases not matched to a gene; V was cut back by 1 base and J by 3 bases. The CDR3 nucleotides are TGTGCCTGGAGTGCACCGGGACTAGCGGGAGGTGTCTACGAGCAGTACTTC. It encodes CAWSAPGLAGGVYEQYF.